This entry lists 25 T cell receptor beta chains sequenced from one sample in a study of blood T cell repertoires in COVID-19. Profiled with immunoSEQ multiplex PCR; TCRdb holds only in-frame clones, not every one. The sample has 70,000 or so clones, around 89% seen once. The sequencing input was peripheral blood. Receptor source: a human donor in a cohort sampled during active COVID-19.

The chain links TRBV30 to TRBJ2-5; D is perhaps TRBD2 (6 bases). Trimming removed 2 bases from V and 1 base from J, with 14 bases in between. CDR1 is GTSNPN and CDR2 is SVGIG in the germline V gene (reference sequence). The CDR3 totals 15 residues. The CDR3, as DNA: TGTGCCTGGAGTATTCGTTCTAGCGTCCAAGAGACCCAGTACTTC. This encodes CAWSIRSSVQETQYF.

A note on this clone: At one end, the junction sequence differs from germline, possibly due to a read error. The chain joins TRBV28 to TRBJ2-5; the match to TRBD2 covers 11 bases. The CDR3 consists of 13 residues. In germline, CDR1 is MDHEN, CDR2 SYDVKM. The CDR3 loop reads CRTSGPGEETQYF. CDR3 nucleotide sequence: TGCCGGACTAGCGGGCCGGGGGAAGAGACCCAGTACTTC.

In nucleotides, the CDR3 is TGTGCCAGTATCGGACAGGGGAACACTGAAGCTTTCTTT. Its translation: CASIGQGNTEAFF. The chain carries TRBV19 and TRBJ1-1; 8 bases align to TRBD1. Germline V gene sequence: CDR1 LNHDA, CDR2 SQIVND (reference sequence). CDR3 length: 13 amino acids. V lost 7 bases and J lost 1; bases outside the gene matches: 2.

The gene calls are TRBV6-5 and TRBJ1-4, with D perhaps matching TRBD1 (5 bases). Trimming took off 0 bases at V and 6 bases at J, with 14 bases between the two ends. CDR1 and CDR2 (germline): MNHEY, SVGAGI. The CDR3 sequence is 16 residues long. CDR3 DNA sequence: TGTGCCAGCAGTTACTCGACGGGCCAGGGTGATGAAAAACTGTTTTTT. Its translation is CASSYSTGQGDEKLFF.

This chain links TRBV7-9 with TRBJ1-1; TRBD1 might be the D (6 bases). Looked up from germline, CDR1 is SEHNR and CDR2 is FQNEAQ (reference sequence). This CDR3 is built from 15 residues. Trimming cost V 5 bases and J 6 bases, with 19 bases left between them. CDR3 DNA: TGTGCCAGCAGCCGAGGTACAGGGCTTGAATCTGAAGCTTTCTTT. Protein: CASSRGTGLESEAFF.

The chain is built from TRBV10-3 and TRBJ2-5; 10 bases fit TRBD1. This CDR3 comprises 16 residues. V was clipped by 4 bases and J by 5 bases; unmatched bases: 10. Germline V gene data show CDR1 as ENHRY and CDR2 as SYGVKD. The CDR3, as DNA: TGTGCCATCAGTGGAACGGGACAGGGGAGGACGGAGACCCAGTACTTC. The encoded protein is CAISGTGQGRTETQYF.

This clone appeared a few times. The chain joins TRBV2 to TRBJ1-1; no clear D. The CDR3 has 11 residues. Deletions cut 4 bases from V and 4 bases from J, with 4 bases between. The germline V gene has CDR1 SNHLY and CDR2 FYNNEI. The CDR3 DNA sequence: TGTGCCAGCAGTGTTAGCACTGAAGCTTTCTTT. Amino acids: CASSVSTEAFF.

This rearrangement joins TRBV5-1 to TRBJ2-1; 7 bases agree with TRBD2. CDR1 is SGHRS, CDR2 YFSETQ, per germline. The J segment lost 8 bases and the V segment lost 0 bases, leaving 8 bases of the junction unmatched. CDR3 length equals 15 residues. The CDR3 nucleotides are TGCGCCAGCAGCTTGGTTGGGGGAGGGGTCGATGAGCAGTTCTTC. Protein product: CASSLVGGGVDEQFF.

This sequence joins TRBV28 and TRBJ1-1, with TRBD1 as a possible D gene (5 bases). V lost 6 bases and J 5 bases, leaving 13 bases between the germline ends. Germline V gives CDR1 MDHEN, CDR2 SYDVKM. The CDR3 contains 13 residues. CDR3: CASSAQGWTEAFF. CDR3 coding DNA: TGTGCCAGCAGCGCCCAGGGTTGGACTGAAGCTTTCTTT.

The chain couples TRBV7-2 to TRBJ2-2; 9 bases map to TRBD2. The CDR3 extends over 14 amino acids. The V and J ends lost 1 base and 6 bases, in that order; junction bases with no gene match: 0. Germline-derived CDR1 and CDR2 are SGHTA and FQGNSA. CDR3 DNA: TGTGCCAGCAGCTTAGTAGCGGGAGCCGGGGAGCTGTTTTTT. This translates into CASSLVAGAGELFF.

The rearrangement links TRBV5-4 to TRBJ2-5; possibly TRBD2 for D (6 bases). The CDR3 has 14 amino acids. CDR1 is SGHNT, CDR2 YYREEE, per germline (reference sequence). V lost 7 bases, J lost 5 bases, and 18 bases lay in between. The CDR3 sequence: CASGGVGAGETQYF. The CDR3, as DNA: TGTGCCAGCGGGGGTGTGGGCGCGGGGGAGACCCAGTACTTC.

The chain recombines TRBV10-3 with TRBJ2-2; 13 bases are a match to TRBD2. After removal of 0 bases from V and 3 bases from J, the junction contained 4 bases not matched to a gene. The CDR3 spans 18 residues. Germline loops: CDR1 ENHRY, CDR2 SYGVKD. CDR3 nucleotides: TGTGCCATCAGTGAGTCGGGACTAGCGGGATTGTACACCGGGGAGCTGTTTTTT. Protein product: CAISESGLAGLYTGELFF.

In this sample, this clone turned up once. The rearrangement uses TRBV3-1 (or the pseudogene TRBV3-2) and TRBJ2-1; 9 bases line up with TRBD2. In germline, CDR1 is LGHDT, CDR2 YNNKEL (reference sequence). With V trimmed by 1 base and J by 0 bases, 4 bases remained unmatched. This CDR3 is built from 17 residues. The CDR3 DNA is TGTGCCAGCAGCCAAGGGACTAGCGCCAGCTCCTACAATGAGCAGTTCTTC. Its translation is CASSQGTSASSYNEQFF.

This chain joins TRBV7-3 and TRBJ1-6, with TRBD1 identical over 7 bases. CDR1 is SGHTA, CDR2 FQGTGA, per germline. Trimming took 4 bases from V and 5 from J; bases not matched to a gene: 2. The CDR3 covers 14 residues. The DNA of the CDR3 is TGTGCCAGCAGCTCCGGGACAGATAATTCACCCCTCCACTTT. This encodes CASSSGTDNSPLHF.

The chain carries TRBV6-6 and TRBJ1-2; D is possibly TRBD1 (6 bases). The CDR3 has 14 amino acids. Trimming cost V 0 bases and J 2 bases, with 7 bases left between them. Germline loops: CDR1 MNHNY, CDR2 SVGAGI (reference sequence). The CDR3 loop is CASSYSQGNYGYTF. CDR3 nucleotide sequence: TGTGCCAGCAGTTACTCGCAGGGGAACTATGGCTACACCTTC.

The DNA of the CDR3 is TGTGCCAGCAGCTTAGGGGGGGGCATCAATGAGCAGTTCTTC. Residues: CASSLGGGINEQFF. This sequence joins TRBV7-2 and TRBJ2-1, with D perhaps TRBD2 (7 bases). The CDR3 has 14 residues. From germline, CDR1 is SGHTA and CDR2 FQGNSA. Trimming shortened V by 1 base and J by 6 bases, and 10 bases separated the two germline ends.

This clone was seen once. V gene TRBV5-6 combines with J gene TRBJ1-1; TRBD1 matches at 10 bases. Germline values: CDR1 SGHDT, CDR2 YYEEEE. This CDR3 region has 14 residues. Trimming took 4 bases from V and 4 from J; bases not matched to a gene: 4. The CDR3 sequence: CASSRQGAGTEAFF. The CDR3 DNA reads TGTGCCAGCAGCAGACAGGGGGCCGGCACTGAAGCTTTCTTT. Based on the CDR3 plus reference TRBV5-6 and TRBJ1-1, the full variable domain is DAGVTQSPTHLIKTRGQQVTLRCSPKSGHDTVSWYQQALGQGPQFIFQYYEEEERQRGNFPDRFSGHQFPNYSSELNVNALLLGDSALYLCASSRQGAGTEAFFGQGTRLTVV.

Of note for this clone: At one boundary the junction diverges from the germline segment, which might be a read error. This chain uses TRBV20-1 with TRBJ2-7; 8 nucleotides agree with TRBD2. The CDR3 is made up of 13 amino acids. The V gene's germline CDR1 is DFQATT and CDR2 SNEGSKA (reference sequence). Here the CDR3 reads CSASPSGFYVQYF. The CDR3 DNA sequence: TGCAGTGCTAGTCCTAGCGGGTTCTACGTGCAGTACTTC.

The genes are TRBV21-1 and TRBJ2-7; whether TRBD2, the table's D call, matches the DNA was not checked. TRBV21-1 is tagged as a pseudogene. The CDR3 runs to 14 residues. The CDR3 coding sequence is TGTGCCAGCAGCAAAGAAAATGGACTCTGCGAGCAGTACGTC. This codes for CASSKENGLCEQYV.

This clone was picked up a small number of times. The rearrangement joins TRBV6-5 to TRBJ2-7, with a weak D call TRBD2 (6 bases). This CDR3 comprises 14 residues. V lost 6 bases to trimming and J lost 3 bases, with 15 bases between them. The germline V gene encodes CDR1 MNHEY and CDR2 SVGAGI. The CDR3 protein is CASRAGYPSYEQYF. The CDR3, as DNA: TGTGCCAGCAGGGCGGGGTACCCTAGCTACGAGCAGTACTTC.

The gene calls are TRBV7-9 and TRBJ2-3, with 7 bases fitting TRBD2. The junction had 11 bases not matched to a gene; V was cut back by 7 bases and J by 1 base. The CDR3 consists of 16 residues. Germline V gene data show CDR1 as SEHNR and CDR2 as FQNEAQ (reference sequence). The CDR3 sequence: CASTPYAGEGTDTQYF. CDR3 in DNA: TGTGCCAGCACCCCATATGCGGGGGAGGGCACAGATACGCAGTATTTT.

This clone was detected only once. The V and J genes are TRBV16 and TRBJ1-4; 7 nucleotides line up with TRBD1. In germline, CDR1 is KGHSY, CDR2 FQNENV. The CDR3 is 12 amino acids. With V trimmed by 4 bases and J by 11 bases, 4 bases remained unmatched. The CDR3 sequence: CASSPDRVKLFF. The DNA for the CDR3 is TGTGCCAGCAGCCCCGACAGGGTCAAACTGTTTTTT.

The CDR3: CASNELSGSTDTQYF. The CDR3 DNA reads as TGTGCCAGCAACGAACTTAGCGGGAGCACAGATACGCAGTATTTT. The chain combines TRBV28 with TRBJ2-3, with 7 bases aligning to TRBD2. The CDR3 spans 15 residues. J lost 0 bases, V lost 7 bases, and 7 bases had no gene match. CDR1 MDHEN and CDR2 SYDVKM come from the germline V gene.

The rearrangement links TRBV6-5 to TRBJ1-1, with 9 bases that match TRBD1. The J segment lost 1 base and the V segment lost 7 bases, leaving 4 bases of the junction unmatched. Looked up from germline, CDR1 is MNHEY and CDR2 is SVGAGI. The CDR3 extends over 14 amino acids. The CDR3 DNA sequence: TGTGCCAGCACAATACAGGGGGCGAACACTGAAGCTTTCTTT. Protein: CASTIQGANTEAFF.

The chain joins TRBV9 to TRBJ2-7, with 10 nucleotides matching TRBD2. J gave up 4 bases and V 2 bases, and 3 bases lay outside the gene matches. CDR1 and CDR2 (germline): SGDLS, YYNGEE. The CDR3 consists of 14 residues. The CDR3 DNA follows: TGTGCCAGCAGCGTTTCTAGCGGGAGTTACGAGCAGTACTTC. It yields the protein CASSVSSGSYEQYF.